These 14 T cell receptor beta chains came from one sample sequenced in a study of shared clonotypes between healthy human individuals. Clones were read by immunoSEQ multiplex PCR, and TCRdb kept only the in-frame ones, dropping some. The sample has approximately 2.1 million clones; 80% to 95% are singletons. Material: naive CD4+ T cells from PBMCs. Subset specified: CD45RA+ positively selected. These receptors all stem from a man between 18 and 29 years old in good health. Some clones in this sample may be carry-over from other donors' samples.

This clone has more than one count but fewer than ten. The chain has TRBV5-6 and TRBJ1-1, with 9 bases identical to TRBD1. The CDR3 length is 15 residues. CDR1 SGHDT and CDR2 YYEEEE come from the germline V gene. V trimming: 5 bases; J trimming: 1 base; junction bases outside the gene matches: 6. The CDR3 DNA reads TGTGCCAGCAGTCGGGGGGACAGGGAGAACACTGAAGCTTTCTTT. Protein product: CASSRGDRENTEAFF.

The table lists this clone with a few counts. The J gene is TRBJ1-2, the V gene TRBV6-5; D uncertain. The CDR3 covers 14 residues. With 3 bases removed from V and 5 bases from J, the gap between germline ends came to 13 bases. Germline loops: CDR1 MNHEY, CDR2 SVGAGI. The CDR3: CASSYRVDGYGYTF. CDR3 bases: TGTGCCAGCAGTTATCGGGTCGACGGTTATGGCTACACCTTC.

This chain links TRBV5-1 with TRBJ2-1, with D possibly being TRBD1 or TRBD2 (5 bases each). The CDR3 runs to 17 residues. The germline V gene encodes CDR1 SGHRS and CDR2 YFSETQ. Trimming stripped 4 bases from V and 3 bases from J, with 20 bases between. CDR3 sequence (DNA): TGCGCCAGCAGCCAATCCTTCCCCGGGACGAACTACAATGAGCAGTTCTTC. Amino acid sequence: CASSQSFPGTNYNEQFF. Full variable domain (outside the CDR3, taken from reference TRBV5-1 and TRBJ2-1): KAGVTQTPRYLIKTRGQQVTLSCSPISGHRSVSWYQQTPGQGLQFLFEYFSETQRNKGNFPGRFSGRQFSNSRSEMNVSTLELGDSALYLCASSQSFPGTNYNEQFFGPGTRLTVL.

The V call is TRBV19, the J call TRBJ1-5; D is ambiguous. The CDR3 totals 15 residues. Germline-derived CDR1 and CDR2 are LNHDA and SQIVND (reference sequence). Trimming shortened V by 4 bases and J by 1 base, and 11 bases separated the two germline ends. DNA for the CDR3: TGTGCCAGTAGTACGTTAGACAAGAGCAATCAGCCCCAGCATTTT. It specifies CASSTLDKSNQPQHF.

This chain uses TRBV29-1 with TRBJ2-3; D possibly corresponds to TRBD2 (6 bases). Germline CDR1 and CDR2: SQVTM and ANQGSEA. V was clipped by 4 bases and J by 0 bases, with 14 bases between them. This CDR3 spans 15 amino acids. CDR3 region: CSVVGGWGSTDTQYF. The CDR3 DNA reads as TGCAGCGTTGTGGGGGGATGGGGTAGCACAGATACGCAGTATTTT.

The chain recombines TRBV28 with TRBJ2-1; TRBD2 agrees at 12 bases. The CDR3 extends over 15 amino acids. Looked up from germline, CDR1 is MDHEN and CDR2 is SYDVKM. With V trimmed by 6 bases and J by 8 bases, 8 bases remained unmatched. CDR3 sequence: CASSLGLAGLYEQFF. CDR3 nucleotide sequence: TGTGCCAGCAGCTTAGGACTAGCGGGGCTCTATGAGCAGTTCTTC.

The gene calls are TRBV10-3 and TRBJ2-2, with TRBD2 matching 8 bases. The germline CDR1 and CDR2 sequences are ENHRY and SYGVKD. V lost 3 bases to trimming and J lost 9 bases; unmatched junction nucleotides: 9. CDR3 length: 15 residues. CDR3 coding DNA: TGTGCCATCAGTGAAAGAGACGGGAGGGGTTGGGAGCTGTTTTTT. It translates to CAISERDGRGWELFF.

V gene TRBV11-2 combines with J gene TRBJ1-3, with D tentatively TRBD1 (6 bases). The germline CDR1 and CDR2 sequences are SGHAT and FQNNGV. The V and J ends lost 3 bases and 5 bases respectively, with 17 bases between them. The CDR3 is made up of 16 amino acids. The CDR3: CASSFASGGLRNTIYF. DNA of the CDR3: TGTGCCAGCAGCTTCGCATCGGGGGGGCTTAGAAACACCATATATTTT.

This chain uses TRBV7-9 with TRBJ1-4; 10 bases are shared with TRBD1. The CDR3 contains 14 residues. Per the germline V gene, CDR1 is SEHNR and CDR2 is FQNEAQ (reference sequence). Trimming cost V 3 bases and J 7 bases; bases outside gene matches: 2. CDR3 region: CASSFGTGVEKLFF. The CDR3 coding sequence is TGTGCCAGCAGCTTCGGGACAGGGGTTGAAAAACTGTTTTTT.

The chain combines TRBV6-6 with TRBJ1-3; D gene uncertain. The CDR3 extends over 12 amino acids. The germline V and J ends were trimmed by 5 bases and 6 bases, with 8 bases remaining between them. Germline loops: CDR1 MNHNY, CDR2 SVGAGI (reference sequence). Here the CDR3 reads CASSITPNTIYF. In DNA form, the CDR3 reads TGTGCCAGCAGTATTACACCAAACACCATATATTTT.

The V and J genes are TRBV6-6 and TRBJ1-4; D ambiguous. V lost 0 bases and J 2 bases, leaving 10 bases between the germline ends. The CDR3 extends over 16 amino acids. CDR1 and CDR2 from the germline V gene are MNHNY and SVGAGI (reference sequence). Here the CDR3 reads CASSYSKGSTNEKLFF. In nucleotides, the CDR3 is TGTGCCAGCAGTTACTCGAAAGGATCCACTAATGAAAAACTGTTTTTT.

The CDR3: CSVRVATDTQYF. CDR3 bases: TGCAGCGTTCGGGTCGCCACAGATACGCAGTATTTT. The V call is TRBV29-1, the J call TRBJ2-3; no clear D gene. Trimming shortened V by 5 bases and J by 2 bases, and 8 bases separated the two germline ends. This CDR3 comprises 12 residues. The germline gives CDR1 SQVTM, CDR2 ANQGSEA.

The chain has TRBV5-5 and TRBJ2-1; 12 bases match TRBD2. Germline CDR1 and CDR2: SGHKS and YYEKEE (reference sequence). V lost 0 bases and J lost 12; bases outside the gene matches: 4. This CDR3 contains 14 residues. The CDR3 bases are TGTGCCAGCAGCTTGGATCTAGCGGGAGGGCCGCAGTTCTTC. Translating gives CASSLDLAGGPQFF.

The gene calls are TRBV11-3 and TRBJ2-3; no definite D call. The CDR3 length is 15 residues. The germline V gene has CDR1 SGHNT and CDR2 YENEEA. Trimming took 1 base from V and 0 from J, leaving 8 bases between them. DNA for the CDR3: TGTGCCAGCAGCTTAGGGCACGGTAGCACAGATACGCAGTATTTT. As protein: CASSLGHGSTDTQYF.